This T cell receptor (beta chain) was captured in a study of blood T cells in healthy people across ages. Primers used in a second PCR of about 6 to 12 cycles were a sample-barcoded 5' primer and a J-beta primer mix. TCRdb re-derived calls from the 5' RACE reads in MiXCR, one entry per CDR3 protein. The sample has about 570,000 distinct CDR3 sequences, around 27% seen once. The same specimen was also included in a second study, on T cells of mothers and their children.

The receptor comes from a boy aged 2 to 10 in good health. Source material: blood.

The CDR3 nucleotides read TGTGCCAGCAGTTACAGCCTAAAGACCCAGTACTTC. Protein sequence: CASSYSLKTQYF. V gene TRBV6-6 combines with J gene TRBJ2-5; D unclear. Germline CDR1 is MNHNY and CDR2 is SVGAGI (reference sequence). This CDR3 contains 12 residues. Trimming left V 2 bases short and J 6 bases short, with 7 bases between.